This T cell receptor (beta chain) was observed in a study of regulatory T cells in long-lasting Graves disease. Researchers made TCR beta libraries by using iRepertoire HTBI primers and running Arm-PCR on CDR3 regions. TCRdb re-called the multiplex PCR reads with MiXCR, one entry per CDR3 protein. There are more than 300,000 distinct CDR3 sequences in the sample; approximately 25% occur only once, and approximately 28% lies in the top ten. The time point: persistent/refractory GD, antithyroid drugs over 5 years with positive TRAb. Isolated PBMC RNA provided the starting material for the TCR library. V lost 6 bases, J lost 6 bases, and 8 bases lay in between. Germline V CDR1 and CDR2: MNHNS, SASEGT. This CDR3 is built from 12 residues. This clonotype was recorded a few times.

Sequencing used peripheral blood mononuclear cells (PBMCs), obtained when the disease was refractory, from a patient treated with antithyroid drugs. The chain carries TRBV6-1 and TRBJ2-2; weak D call: TRBD2 (5 bases). The receptor's source is a woman between 35 and 50 years old with Graves disease. CDR3: CASRRRPGELFF. In nucleotides, the CDR3 is TGTGCCAGCAGGAGGAGGCCCGGGGAGCTGTTTTTT.